This TCR beta chain was captured in a study of cytomegalovirus exposure and HLA in healthy donors. The study ran its PCR with 60 Vbeta and 13 Jbeta primers. In the original workflow: Among the unique TCR beta chains that a later analysis counted, about 79 million in all, approximately 12 million were shared. The table came from immunoSEQ multiplex PCR; TCRdb's copy has only in-frame clones and leaves some out. Clonal size and the V and J genes are those of that table, whereas D and trimming came from the DNA. The sample holds about 100,000 clones, about four fifths seen once. Sequencing was done on a sample of PBMCs. The sequence derives from a man younger than 40 in good health and CMV-seronegative.

The CDR3 coding sequence is TGTGCCAGCAGCACCCAGGGCTCGAATCAGCCCCAGCATTTT. Its protein is CASSTQGSNQPQHF. V is TRBV9 and J is TRBJ1-5; tentative D call: TRBD1 (5 bases). This CDR3 is built from 14 residues. V gave up 4 bases and J gave up 4 bases, with 12 bases separating them. The germline gives CDR1 SGDLS, CDR2 YYNGEE.